Listed below are T cell receptor beta chains from one sample, sequenced in a study of PD-L1 blockade in urothelial cancer. Only in-frame clones appear in the TCRdb table, and some are missing; sequencing was by immunoSEQ multiplex PCR. The data show around 53,000 clones, with about 87% seen just once and about 5.6% held by the top ten. The specimen was PBMCs, collected around atezolizumab (anti-PD-L1) treatment. The origin of the receptors is a man aged 35-49 years with urothelial cancer. CDR3s include the opening cysteine and the closing phenylalanine or tryptophan. Each record gives: D gene, J gene, clone size, V gene, CDR3 protein, CDR3 DNA. A D gene is named only where the DNA matches it firmly. The size of a clone is reported for some rows only, either as once, few or many, or as a class for expanded clones.

TRBD1,TRBJ1-2,NA,TRBV28,CATEGAYGYTF,TGTGCCACTGAGGGGGCATATGGCTACACCTTC
NA,TRBJ1-2,NA,TRBV19,CASRAGSNYGYTF,TGTGCCAGTAGGGCAGGGTCGAACTATGGCTACACCTTC
NA,TRBJ2-2,NA,TRBV28,CASSLSGPAGELFF,TGTGCCAGCAGTTTATCAGGGCCCGCCGGGGAGCTGTTTTTT
TRBD2,TRBJ2-5,NA,TRBV25-1,CASSQMGLAAKETQYF,TGTGCCAGCAGCCAGATGGGACTAGCGGCAAAAGAGACCCAGTACTTC
TRBD1,TRBJ2-7,NA,TRBV27,CASSSIVGTGPYEQYF,TGTGCCAGCAGTTCCATCGTCGGGACAGGTCCCTACGAGCAGTACTTC
TRBD2,TRBJ2-5,once,TRBV7-2,CASSQTSGETQYF,TGTGCCAGCAGCCAGACTAGCGGGGAGACCCAGTACTTC
NA,TRBJ2-1,NA,TRBV28,CASSQSEGIDEQFF,TGTGCCAGCAGTCAAAGCGAAGGAATAGATGAGCAGTTCTTC
TRBD1,TRBJ2-2,few,TRBV27,CASSTRQGYGELFF,TGTGCCAGCAGTACCAGACAGGGGTACGGGGAGCTGTTTTTT
NA,TRBJ2-5,NA,TRBV7-9,CASSFAGLGETQYF,TGTGCCAGCAGCTTCGCCGGTCTTGGAGAGACCCAGTACTTC
TRBD2,TRBJ2-1,NA,TRBV6-1,CASSTSGGYNEQFF,TGTGCCAGCAGTACTAGCGGGGGATACAATGAGCAGTTCTTC
NA,TRBJ1-1,NA,TRBV11-2,CASSLNVMSGYGEAFF,TGTGCCAGCAGCTTAAACGTTATGTCGGGGTATGGGGAAGCTTTCTTT
TRBD2,TRBJ2-7,NA,TRBV28,CASSFATSGRKDEQYF,TGTGCCAGCAGTTTCGCAACTAGCGGGAGGAAGGACGAGCAGTACTTC
TRBD1,TRBJ2-1,NA,TRBV5-1,CASSPIGGRNEQFF,TGCGCCAGCAGCCCTATAGGGGGCCGCAATGAGCAGTTCTTC